Following are 21 T cell receptor beta chains from one sample sequenced in a study of glioma-infiltrating T cells after dendritic cell vaccination. Specified time point: after dendritic cell vaccination, including at tumor progression/relapse. TCRdb keeps only in-frame clones here, not all; method: immunoSEQ multiplex PCR. The sample includes approximately 60,000 clones, around nine tenths of them seen just once. Source: blood, taken after dendritic cell vaccination. Source of these receptors: a human donor with glioblastoma.

The CDR3 region has the DNA TGTGCCAGCAGCTTCCTCGGGTCGAGCGGGGGGTTCCAGGGGACCCAGTACTTC. Translating it yields CASSFLGSSGGFQGTQYF. The chain joins TRBV7-6 to TRBJ2-5, with 9 positions matching TRBD2. The CDR3 contains 18 residues. The trim removed 3 bases at V and 7 bases at J, leaving 18 bases unmatched. Germline V gene sequence: CDR1 SGHVS, CDR2 FNYEAQ.

The chain carries TRBV2 and TRBJ2-4; TRBD1 might be the D (6 bases). V lost 5 bases and J lost 2, with 10 bases in between. Germline CDR1 and CDR2: SNHLY and FYNNEI. The CDR3 contains 14 residues. The CDR3 DNA is TGTGCCAGCAGTCGGACAGTGACCAAAAACATTCAGTACTTC. It translates to CASSRTVTKNIQYF.

This clone was detected once. This sequence joins TRBV27 and TRBJ2-1; possibly TRBD1 for D (5 bases). Deletions cut 4 bases from V and 9 bases from J, with 22 bases between. The CDR3 loop spans 16 amino acids. CDR1 and CDR2 (germline): MNHEY, SMNVEV (reference sequence). CDR3 bases: TGTGCCAGCAGTTCTATACGTCCCCAGGGTATGGGTGAGCAGTTCTTC. Amino acids: CASSSIRPQGMGEQFF.

This chain links TRBV30 with TRBJ2-1; TRBD2 agrees at 10 bases. Germline CDR1 is GTSNPN and CDR2 is SVGIG (reference sequence). V lost 5 bases, J lost 5 bases, and 12 bases stayed unmatched. The CDR3 totals 16 residues. The CDR3 loop reads CAWSYAGTSVDNEQFF. The CDR3, as DNA: TGTGCCTGGTCCTACGCCGGGACTAGCGTCGACAATGAGCAGTTCTTC. Combining the CDR3 with reference TRBV30 and TRBJ2-1 gives the whole variable domain SQTIHQWPATLVQPVGSPLSLECTVEGTSNPNLYWYRQAAGRGLQLLFYSVGIGQISSEVPQNLSASRPQDRQFILSSKKLLLSDSGFYLCAWSYAGTSVDNEQFFGPGTRLTVL.

The rearrangement joins TRBV2 to TRBJ2-6, with TRBD1 matching 11 bases. The CDR3 loop spans 17 amino acids. CDR1 is SNHLY and CDR2 is FYNNEI in the germline V gene. The trim removed 8 bases at V and 3 bases at J, leaving 9 bases unmatched. CDR3 loop: CASGPGQGVVGANVLTF. CDR3 nucleotide sequence: TGTGCCAGCGGACCGGGACAGGGGGTTGTTGGGGCCAACGTCCTGACTTTC.

The CDR3 nucleotides are TGTGCCAGCAGCCAAGAGCTAAATGCGGGCACCGGGGAGCTGTTTTTT. Protein: CASSQELNAGTGELFF. The rearrangement joins TRBV4-2 to TRBJ2-2; tentative D call: TRBD2 (5 bases). Germline CDR1 and CDR2: LGHNA and YNFKEQ. CDR3 size: 16 residues. V shed 0 bases and J shed 4 bases, with 12 bases lying between them.

This clone was detected only a few times. The chain combines TRBV9 with TRBJ1-2, with 7 bases that match TRBD1. There are 14 residues in the CDR3. V was pared by 3 bases and J by 8 bases, with 10 bases of the junction left unmatched. Germline V gives CDR1 SGDLS, CDR2 YYNGEE. CDR3 in DNA: TGTGCCAGCAGCGGCCCCACAGGGGTGAACGGCTACACCTTC. This gives the protein CASSGPTGVNGYTF.

The CDR3 is CASSGQGSGELFF. CDR3 DNA: TGTGCCAGCAGTGGACAGGGGTCCGGGGAGCTGTTTTTT. V and J are TRBV6-1 and TRBJ2-2; TRBD1 matches 8 bases. There are 13 residues in the CDR3. CDR1 is MNHNS, CDR2 SASEGT, per germline. J was trimmed by 6 bases and V by 4 bases; bases with no gene match: 1.

The genes are TRBV9 and TRBJ2-6; 7 bases are shared with TRBD2. CDR1 is SGDLS and CDR2 is YYNGEE in the germline V gene. With 5 bases clipped from V and 0 bases from J, the junction kept 8 bases outside the gene matches. CDR3 length: 17 residues. As DNA, the CDR3 is TGTGCCAGCAGGGGGGGGAGTTCCTTCTCTGGGGCCAACGTCCTGACTTTC. It specifies CASRGGSSFSGANVLTF.

This sequence joins TRBV4-3 and TRBJ1-1; 7 bases are a match to TRBD1. The CDR3 loop spans 12 amino acids. From germline, CDR1 is LGHNA and CDR2 YSLEER. The trim removed 4 bases at V and 9 bases at J, leaving 5 bases unmatched. CDR3 residues: CASSLDRAQAFF. The CDR3 DNA reads as TGCGCCAGCAGCCTCGACAGGGCCCAAGCTTTCTTT.

The rearrangement uses TRBV7-2 and TRBJ1-1; 8 bases align to TRBD1. Germline V gives CDR1 SGHTA, CDR2 FQGNSA. The J segment lost 4 bases and the V segment lost 3 bases, leaving 7 bases of the junction unmatched. The CDR3 is 15 amino acids. The DNA of the CDR3 is TGTGCCAGCAGCTTGTGGACAGGGCTAAGCACTGAAGCTTTCTTT. It codes for CASSLWTGLSTEAFF.

The J gene is TRBJ2-5, the V gene TRBV5-4; D perhaps matches TRBD2 (5 bases). The germline gives CDR1 SGHNT, CDR2 YYREEE (reference sequence). V lost 2 bases to trimming and J lost 12 bases, with 17 bases between them. This CDR3 is built from 13 residues. The CDR3 coding sequence is TGTGCCAGCAGCTTCGCGACTAAAGACTCCGAGTACTTC. It translates to CASSFATKDSEYF.

CDR3 loop: CASSQPPLATSTDTQYF. The DNA of the CDR3 is TGTGCCAGCAGCCAGCCTCCCCTAGCGACTAGCACAGATACGCAGTATTTT. The V call is TRBV7-9, the J call TRBJ2-3, with a possible D match to TRBD2 (6 bases). Trimming left V 5 bases short and J 0 bases short, with 18 bases between. The CDR3 loop spans 17 amino acids. CDR1 and CDR2 (germline): SEHNR, FQNEAQ (reference sequence).

The chain carries TRBV4-2 and TRBJ2-3; tentatively, D is TRBD2 (6 bases). CDR3 length equals 15 residues. CDR1 is LGHNA and CDR2 is YNFKEQ in the germline V gene. Trimming took off 4 bases at V and 4 bases at J, with 15 bases between the two ends. This CDR3 reads CASSPQPGVADTQYF. The CDR3 nucleotides are TGTGCCAGCAGCCCTCAACCGGGGGTCGCAGATACGCAGTATTTT.

The V and J genes are TRBV5-4 and TRBJ1-1, with D possibly matching TRBD1 (5 bases). Trimming left V 1 base short and J 1 base short, with 11 bases between. This CDR3 is 15 amino acids long. Germline V lookup: CDR1 SGHNT, CDR2 YYREEE (reference sequence). In DNA, the CDR3 is TGTGCCAGCAGCTTGCGACAGCCTAAGAACACTGAAGCTTTCTTT. Translated: CASSLRQPKNTEAFF.

CDR3 sequence: CSVAGYNEQFF. DNA for the CDR3: TGCAGCGTTGCCGGCTACAATGAGCAGTTCTTC. This rearrangement joins TRBV29-1 to TRBJ2-1; D gene uncertain. The CDR3 extends over 11 amino acids. CDR1 and CDR2 from the germline V gene are SQVTM and ANQGSEA. V was pared by 4 bases and J by 3 bases, with 4 bases between.

The V call is TRBV6-4, the J call TRBJ2-2; D is perhaps TRBD2 (6 bases). Germline CDR1 is MRHNA and CDR2 is SNTAGT. V was cut by 6 bases and J by 4 bases, with 9 bases left in between. The CDR3 extends over 13 amino acids. This CDR3 is CASSGGATGELFF. The CDR3 DNA reads as TGTGCCAGCAGCGGGGGAGCCACCGGGGAGCTGTTTTTT.

The CDR3 DNA sequence: TGCGCCAGCAGCTTGGGACTCCGGAATCAGCCCCAGCATTTT. Translated, it gives CASSLGLRNQPQHF. The chain recombines TRBV5-1 with TRBJ1-5, with D hard to call. The CDR3 sequence is 14 residues long. V was trimmed by 0 bases and J by 4 bases, leaving 8 bases between them. Germline CDR1 SGHRS, CDR2 YFSETQ.

The genes are TRBV9 and TRBJ2-5, with D maybe TRBD1 (6 bases). V lost 4 bases, J lost 2 bases, and 12 bases lay in between. The CDR3 has 14 amino acids. CDR1 is SGDLS and CDR2 is YYNGEE in the germline V gene. CDR3 amino acids: CASSPRTAQETQYF. The CDR3 DNA sequence: TGTGCCAGCAGCCCCAGGACAGCTCAAGAGACCCAGTACTTC.

The V gene is TRBV9, the J gene TRBJ1-4, with 7 bases identical to TRBD1. The CDR3 contains 16 residues. Germline CDR1 and CDR2: SGDLS and YYNGEE. V dropped 0 bases and J dropped 0; count of bases not matched to a gene: 2. CDR3 region: CASSVGDRATNEKLFF. The CDR3 DNA sequence: TGTGCCAGCAGCGTAGGAGACAGGGCAACTAATGAAAAACTGTTTTTT.

This rearrangement joins TRBV9 to TRBJ1-2; 10 nucleotides agree with TRBD1. The CDR3 covers 15 residues. From germline, CDR1 is SGDLS and CDR2 YYNGEE. V was clipped by 3 bases and J by 2 bases; unmatched bases: 4. The CDR3, as DNA: TGTGCCAGCAGCGCCGGGACAGGGGAAAACTATGGCTACACCTTC. As protein: CASSAGTGENYGYTF. Together with reference TRBV9 and TRBJ1-2, the CDR3 gives the full variable domain: DSGVTQTPKHLITATGQRVTLRCSPRSGDLSVYWYQQSLDQGLQFLIQYYNGEERAKGNILERFSAQQFPDLHSELNLSSLELGDSALYFCASSAGTGENYGYTFGSGTRLTVV.